The 28 T cell receptor beta chains below were found in one sample sequenced in a study of shared clonotypes between healthy human individuals. Method: immunoSEQ multiplex PCR; TCRdb's copy keeps in-frame clones and lacks some. This repertoire shows about 700,000 clones, around 74% found once; its top ten account for more than 1.5%. Sequencing was performed on memory CD4+ T cells sorted from blood. Subset indicated: CD45RA-negative fraction. The origin of the receptors is a woman aged 25 to 39 in good health.

The chain has TRBV4-1 and TRBJ2-3; 14 bases align to TRBD2. Trimming took 6 bases from V and 7 from J; bases not matched to a gene: 12. CDR3 length: 17 residues. Germline CDR1 is MGHRA and CDR2 is YSYEKL. The CDR3 region is CASRPRTGTSGSYTQYF. In nucleotides, the CDR3 is TGCGCCAGCAGACCTCGAACCGGGACTAGCGGGAGTTATACGCAGTATTTT.

A few counts support this clone. The V and J genes are TRBV2 and TRBJ2-1; D call uncertain. CDR1 and CDR2 from the germline V gene are SNHLY and FYNNEI. V was pared by 8 bases and J by 9 bases, with 14 bases between. The CDR3 sequence is 12 residues long. CDR3 sequence: CASEAKLSEQFF. CDR3 in DNA: TGTGCCAGCGAGGCTAAGCTTTCTGAGCAGTTCTTC.

V and J are TRBV7-2 and TRBJ2-1; 8 bases fit TRBD1. CDR1 SGHTA and CDR2 FQGNSA come from the germline V gene. The CDR3 has 15 residues. V shed 5 bases and J 3 bases; nucleotides not matched to a gene: 6. CDR3 loop: CASSTDRGDYNEQFF. For the CDR3, the DNA is TGTGCCAGCAGCACCGACAGGGGCGACTACAATGAGCAGTTCTTC.

This clone has only one observation. J is TRBJ1-1 and V is TRBV11-2; D is perhaps TRBD1 (6 bases). V was trimmed by 5 bases and J by 6 bases, leaving 22 bases between them. Germline V gives CDR1 SGHAT, CDR2 FQNNGV. The CDR3 length is 16 residues. This chain's CDR3 is CASSPPPGGGFSEAFF. DNA of the CDR3: TGTGCCAGCAGCCCCCCCCCGGGGGGCGGGTTCTCTGAAGCTTTCTTT.

The chain employs TRBV4-1 and TRBJ1-5; tentative D call: TRBD1 (5 bases). The V gene lost 0 bases and the J gene lost 5 bases, with 11 bases spanning the gap. Germline loops: CDR1 MGHRA, CDR2 YSYEKL. The CDR3 length is 15 residues. CDR3 loop: CASSQDGSGHQPQHF. CDR3 bases: TGCGCCAGCAGCCAAGATGGGTCAGGGCATCAGCCCCAGCATTTT.

The chain links TRBV28 to TRBJ2-5; 12 bases match TRBD2. V shed 3 bases, J shed 13 bases, and the junction held 9 bases outside the gene matches. The germline V gene has CDR1 MDHEN and CDR2 SYDVKM. This CDR3 spans 14 amino acids. In nucleotides, the CDR3 is TGTGCCAGCAGTTTCGGGCTAGCGGGAGGGCCGTGGTACTTC. It translates to CASSFGLAGGPWYF.

The table lists this clone with a few counts. The rearrangement joins TRBV5-1 to TRBJ1-4; D remains ambiguous. Per the germline V gene, CDR1 is SGHRS and CDR2 is YFSETQ. The V end lost 6 bases, the J end lost 5 bases, and 17 bases lay between the germline ends. The CDR3 has 15 amino acids. The CDR3 region is CASKLGQTPNEKLFF. CDR3 nucleotides: TGCGCCAGCAAACTCGGGCAGACGCCGAATGAAAAACTGTTTTTT.

This clone appeared a few times. This same CDR3 is encoded by further DNA sequences in the sample. The gene calls are TRBV7-9 and TRBJ2-2; no firm D call. In germline, CDR1 is SEHNR, CDR2 FQNEAQ (reference sequence). Trimming removed 5 bases from V and 4 bases from J, with 2 bases in between. This CDR3 region has 11 residues. CDR3 protein: CASSPTGELFF. DNA of the CDR3: TGTGCCAGCAGCCCCACCGGGGAGCTGTTTTTT.

With respect to this clone: A read error may explain this, as a much larger clone is one base away. This CDR3 is also generated by other DNA sequences in the sample. The chain recombines TRBV7-9 with TRBJ2-3, with 7 bases identical to TRBD1. V shed 4 bases, J shed 0 bases, and the junction held 1 base outside the gene matches. The CDR3 runs to 14 residues. Germline V gene sequence: CDR1 SEHNR, CDR2 FQNEAQ (reference sequence). Written as DNA, the CDR3 is TGTGCCAGCAGCTCGGGACAGAGCACAGATACGCAGTATTTT. It yields the protein CASSSGQSTDTQYF.

The chain has TRBV4-1 and TRBJ2-2; D not certain. The ends were cut back, 0 bases at V and 5 bases at J, with 16 bases in the middle. The germline gives CDR1 MGHRA, CDR2 YSYEKL. This CDR3 is 17 amino acids long. The CDR3 reads CASSQEVQVMSTGELFF. DNA of the CDR3: TGCGCCAGCAGCCAAGAAGTCCAGGTTATGTCTACCGGGGAGCTGTTTTTT.

The V call is TRBV10-2, the J call TRBJ1-2; 8 positions match TRBD1. J was trimmed by 8 bases and V by 3 bases; bases with no gene match: 14. The CDR3 length is 16 residues. Germline lookup yields CDR1 WSHSY and CDR2 SAAADI. For the CDR3, the DNA is TGCGCCAGCAGTGATCCCGGGACAGGAGTGGGTTGGGGCTACACCTTC. Translation: CASSDPGTGVGWGYTF.

The V gene is TRBV28, the J gene TRBJ2-4; 11 bases line up with TRBD1. The germline CDR1 and CDR2 sequences are MDHEN and SYDVKM. The CDR3 contains 14 residues. With 4 bases clipped from V and 8 bases from J, the junction kept 4 bases outside the gene matches. CDR3 protein: CASSSGTGGDIQYF. As DNA, the CDR3 is TGTGCCAGCAGTTCGGGGACAGGGGGGGACATTCAGTACTTC.

V gene TRBV6-1 combines with J gene TRBJ2-1; TRBD2 agrees at 7 bases. This CDR3 is built from 14 residues. The trim removed 0 bases at V and 9 bases at J, leaving 5 bases unmatched. Germline CDR1 reads MNHNS; CDR2 reads SASEGT. The CDR3 loop is CASSEALASSEQFF. For the CDR3, the DNA is TGTGCCAGCAGTGAAGCACTAGCGAGCAGTGAGCAGTTCTTC.

The CDR3: CASSIRNHEQFF. The CDR3 nucleotides read TGTGCCAGTAGTATACGGAACCATGAGCAGTTCTTC. The rearrangement links TRBV19 to TRBJ2-1, with D unresolved. V was cut by 2 bases and J by 8 bases, with 7 bases left in between. This CDR3 comprises 12 residues. Germline V gives CDR1 LNHDA, CDR2 SQIVND (reference sequence).

This clone has at least ten counts. Additional DNA sequences in this sample encode the identical CDR3. The chain recombines TRBV19 with TRBJ1-1, with 9 bases aligning to TRBD1. Germline V CDR1 and CDR2: LNHDA, SQIVND (reference sequence). This CDR3 region has 14 residues. V lost 6 bases to trimming and J lost 3 bases; unmatched junction nucleotides: 5. The CDR3 DNA is TGTGCCAGTAGCCTGGACAGGGGCCACACTGAAGCTTTCTTT. Translation gives CASSLDRGHTEAFF.

The V gene is TRBV27, the J gene TRBJ2-2; the D is unclear. Trimming took off 6 bases at V and 4 bases at J, with 15 bases between the two ends. The CDR3 is 15 residues long. The germline V gene encodes CDR1 MNHEY and CDR2 SMNVEV (reference sequence). CDR3 DNA: TGTGCCAGCAGCCGCCCTGAGGCTAGCACCGGGGAGCTGTTTTTT. It codes for CASSRPEASTGELFF.

The chain uses TRBV27 and TRBJ1-1; no clear D. From germline, CDR1 is MNHEY and CDR2 SMNVEV (reference sequence). CDR3 length: 13 residues. Trimming cost V 3 bases and J 2 bases, with 7 bases left between them. The CDR3 spells CASSFRSNTEAFF. DNA of the CDR3: TGTGCCAGCAGTTTTAGGAGTAACACTGAAGCTTTCTTT.

The chain couples TRBV28 to TRBJ2-5; D perhaps matches TRBD2 (7 bases). The CDR3 length is 16 residues. Trimming shortened V by 2 bases and J by 1 base, and 14 bases separated the two germline ends. In germline, CDR1 is MDHEN, CDR2 SYDVKM. The CDR3, as DNA: TGTGCCAGCAGTTTAGGGGGGGGCAGGGGCCAAGAGACCCAGTACTTC. It yields the protein CASSLGGGRGQETQYF.

The chain combines TRBV15 with TRBJ1-4; the D is unclear. The CDR3 runs 16 residues. CDR1 and CDR2 from the germline V gene are LNHNV and YYDKDF (reference sequence). Deletions cut 5 bases from V and 5 bases from J, with 18 bases between. The CDR3 DNA follows: TGTGCCACCAGCCGAGGAGGCGGCTACGGGAATGAAAAACTGTTTTTT. This codes for CATSRGGGYGNEKLFF.

This chain connects TRBV7-8 to TRBJ2-7, with 15 nucleotides matching TRBD2. The V and J ends lost 6 bases and 4 bases, in that order; junction bases with no gene match: 7. Germline V gives CDR1 SGHVS, CDR2 FQNEAQ. There are 16 residues in the CDR3. As DNA, the CDR3 is TGTGCCAGCAGTCGCGGGACTAGCGGGAGGAATTACGAGCAGTACTTC. Translation: CASSRGTSGRNYEQYF.

This clone was detected a few times. The V and J genes are TRBV2 and TRBJ2-5, with 10 nucleotides matching TRBD2. The CDR3 has 15 residues. Germline values: CDR1 SNHLY, CDR2 FYNNEI. J was trimmed by 5 bases and V by 3 bases; bases with no gene match: 6. For the CDR3, the DNA is TGTGCCAGCAGTGAGGAACTAGCGGGGCAGGAGACCCAGTACTTC. Translation: CASSEELAGQETQYF.

The chain employs TRBV28 and TRBJ1-1, with 7 positions matching TRBD1. The germline V gene has CDR1 MDHEN and CDR2 SYDVKM. The CDR3 covers 17 residues. Trimming at V came to 6 bases and at J to 0 bases, leaving 13 bases not matched to a gene. CDR3 coding DNA: TGTGCCAGCAGCAAACCGGGACAGAGATTCATGAACACTGAAGCTTTCTTT. Translated: CASSKPGQRFMNTEAFF.

The chain carries TRBV28 and TRBJ2-1; 8 bases fit TRBD1. Trimming took 10 bases from V and 5 from J; bases not matched to a gene: 13. CDR3 length: 15 amino acids. The germline CDR1 and CDR2 sequences are MDHEN and SYDVKM. The CDR3 nucleotides read TGTGCCATCTCTCGGGCAGGGGGCGCCGACAATGAGCAGTTCTTC. Its protein is CAISRAGGADNEQFF.

Many counts were recorded for this clone. The CDR3 loop is CASSLGGTEINEQFF. As DNA, the CDR3 is TGCGCCAGCAGCTTGGGGGGGACGGAAATCAATGAGCAGTTCTTC. The V call is TRBV5-1, the J call TRBJ2-1; perhaps D is TRBD1 or TRBD2 (5 bases each). CDR1 SGHRS and CDR2 YFSETQ come from the germline V gene. Trimming left V 0 bases short and J 6 bases short, with 13 bases between. The CDR3 loop spans 15 amino acids.

The chain combines TRBV25-1 with TRBJ1-1, with 8 bases identical to TRBD1. This CDR3 contains 13 residues. J was trimmed by 4 bases and V by 7 bases; bases with no gene match: 5. Germline CDR1 and CDR2: MGHDK and SYGVNS. The CDR3 DNA reads TGTGCCAGCATGACAGGGGTTACCACTGAAGCTTTCTTT. This gives the protein CASMTGVTTEAFF.

This chain uses TRBV15 with TRBJ2-7; TRBD2 matches at 12 bases. The J segment lost 7 bases and the V segment lost 5 bases, leaving 21 bases of the junction unmatched. The CDR3 totals 19 residues. The germline CDR1 and CDR2 sequences are LNHNV and YYDKDF (reference sequence). CDR3 nucleotides: TGTGCCACCAGCCGAAAGCGAAAAACCCTAGCGGGAGGGCCTTGGGAGCAGTACTTC. Translating it yields CATSRKRKTLAGGPWEQYF.

The gene calls are TRBV5-1 and TRBJ2-2, with D possibly matching TRBD2 (5 bases). V lost 5 bases, J lost 0 bases, and 8 bases lay in between. This CDR3 has 14 amino acids. Per the germline V gene, CDR1 is SGHRS and CDR2 is YFSETQ. CDR3: CASRTNSNTGELFF. CDR3 DNA: TGCGCCAGCAGGACTAACTCGAACACCGGGGAGCTGTTTTTT.

The chain recombines TRBV28 with TRBJ1-1, with no clear D. The CDR3 sequence is 11 residues long. The germline V gene has CDR1 MDHEN and CDR2 SYDVKM. The ends were cut back, 7 bases at V and 1 base at J, with 4 bases in the middle. CDR3 nucleotide sequence: TGTGCCAGCAACAAGAACACTGAAGCTTTCTTT. Translated, it gives CASNKNTEAFF.